The 14 T cell receptor beta chains listed next were all sequenced from one sample in a study of early T cells in non-severe SARS-CoV-2 infection. TCRdb redid the calling of the 5' RACE reads with MiXCR, one entry per CDR3 protein. In the table there are tens of thousands of distinct CDR3 sequences, around 14% of which are singletons. The sequencing sample was made of whole blood. The receptor set was obtained from an adult who was a healthcare worker with PCR-confirmed SARS-CoV-2 infection or an uninfected control (not recorded which).

V and J are TRBV28 and TRBJ2-1, with a weak D call TRBD1 (5 bases). The CDR3 totals 12 residues. V was trimmed by 6 bases and J by 7 bases, leaving 10 bases between them. Germline values: CDR1 MDHEN, CDR2 SYDVKM. CDR3 DNA: TGTGCCAGCAGCACAGGTCTGAATGAGCAGTTCTTC. Residues: CASSTGLNEQFF.

This clonotype was picked up a small number of times. The rearrangement uses TRBV7-2 and TRBJ2-5, with a weak D call TRBD2 (5 bases). Germline CDR1 and CDR2: SGHTA and FQGNSA. The CDR3 covers 15 residues. The germline V and J ends were trimmed by 3 bases and 5 bases, with 16 bases remaining between them. The CDR3 region has the DNA TGTGCCAGCAGCTTCTGGACTCATCCCTCGGAGACCCAGTACTTC. It is translated as CASSFWTHPSETQYF.

This clonotype was recorded many times. The V and J genes are TRBV7-6 and TRBJ2-3; D unresolved. This CDR3 has 15 amino acids. V was shortened by 3 bases and J by 1 base, with 11 bases between the two germline ends. Germline V gene lookup returns CDR1 SGHVS and CDR2 FNYEAQ. Written as DNA, the CDR3 is TGTGCCAGCAGCTTGAACCCGGGCCGCACAGATACGCAGTATTTT. Translated, it gives CASSLNPGRTDTQYF.

This clonotype was observed a handful of times. This chain links TRBV18 with TRBJ2-1; TRBD2 aligns across 11 bases. Unmatched junction bases numbered 12, after V lost 0 bases and J lost 8 bases. Germline V gene sequence: CDR1 KGHSH, CDR2 LQKENI. The CDR3 spans 18 residues. The CDR3 region has the DNA TGTGCCAGCTCACCACCGAATCGCGCTAGCGGGAGGTCGGATGAGCAGTTCTTC. As protein: CASSPPNRASGRSDEQFF.

V is TRBV13 and J is TRBJ1-3; no clear D gene. The CDR3 has 13 amino acids. V lost 2 bases and J 4 bases, leaving 6 bases between the germline ends. Germline-derived CDR1 and CDR2 are PRHDT and FYEKMQ (reference sequence). CDR3 nucleotides: TGTGCCAGCAGCTTATCCAGGGGAAACACCATATATTTT. This codes for CASSLSRGNTIYF.

This clonotype was recorded a few times. The chain links TRBV18 to TRBJ1-2, with D unresolved. V was trimmed by 2 bases and J by 1 base, leaving 8 bases between them. The germline V gene has CDR1 KGHSH and CDR2 LQKENI. The CDR3 loop spans 14 amino acids. CDR3 coding DNA: TGTGCCAGCTCACCAGGCGAACATAACTATGGCTACACCTTC. Its protein product is CASSPGEHNYGYTF.

The genes are TRBV6-1 and TRBJ1-5; D perhaps matches TRBD1 (5 bases). Germline loops: CDR1 MNHNS, CDR2 SASEGT. With 7 bases removed from V and 7 bases from J, the gap between germline ends came to 14 bases. The CDR3 length is 13 residues. CDR3 residues: CASTPGDLQPQHF. The CDR3 DNA is TGTGCCAGCACCCCGGGGGACCTGCAGCCCCAGCATTTT.

This clonotype was seen a few times. The V and J genes are TRBV12-3 or TRBV12-4 and TRBJ2-1; the match to TRBD1 covers 8 bases. This CDR3 comprises 15 residues. The junction had 4 bases not matched to a gene; V was cut back by 6 bases and J by 0 bases. CDR3 residues: CASRTTGGSYNEQFF. The CDR3 coding sequence is TGTGCCAGCAGAACAACAGGGGGCTCCTACAATGAGCAGTTCTTC.

CDR3 coding DNA: TGTGCCAGCAGCTCCGGACAGACATTCTGGAACGAGCAGTACTTC. Translated: CASSSGQTFWNEQYF. J is TRBJ2-7 and V is TRBV5-6, with D possibly being TRBD1 (6 bases). This CDR3 comprises 15 residues. V lost 3 bases and J lost 5, with 18 bases in between. From germline, CDR1 is SGHDT and CDR2 YYEEEE.

The genes are TRBV29-1 and TRBJ2-7, with TRBD1 matching 8 bases. The CDR3 covers 15 residues. Germline V CDR1 and CDR2: SQVTM, ANQGSEA. Trimming cost V 2 bases and J 5 bases; bases outside gene matches: 11. CDR3 DNA sequence: TGCAGCGTTGAATTGCTGACAGGGGTTAAGGACGAGCAGTACTTC. Translating it yields CSVELLTGVKDEQYF.

The V and J genes are TRBV11-2 and TRBJ1-4, with unresolved D. The CDR3 sequence is 12 residues long. Trimming cost V 4 bases and J 5 bases, with 5 bases left between them. Germline values: CDR1 SGHAT, CDR2 FQNNGV. Here the CDR3 DNA reads TGTGCCAGCAGCTCCATGAATGAAAAACTGTTTTTT. Translating it yields CASSSMNEKLFF.

This clonotype was recorded many times. This chain joins TRBV5-1 and TRBJ2-3; TRBD2 matches 9 bases. The germline CDR1 and CDR2 sequences are SGHRS and YFSETQ. V trimming: 2 bases; J trimming: 0 bases; junction bases outside the gene matches: 4. The CDR3 sequence is 16 residues long. In DNA form, the CDR3 reads TGCGCCAGCAGCTTAAGAGCGGGAGGTAGCACAGATACGCAGTATTTT. Translating gives CASSLRAGGSTDTQYF.

This sequence joins TRBV29-1 and TRBJ1-2; 7 bases are shared with TRBD1. Looked up from germline, CDR1 is SQVTM and CDR2 is ANQGSEA. Trimming took 1 base from V and 8 from J; bases not matched to a gene: 10. The CDR3 length is 14 residues. The CDR3 sequence: CSVEVLTGRAGYTF. DNA of the CDR3: TGCAGCGTTGAAGTACTGACAGGGAGGGCGGGCTACACCTTC.

The rearrangement uses TRBV7-7 and TRBJ2-2, with D perhaps matching TRBD1 (5 bases). Germline V gene data show CDR1 as SSHAT and CDR2 as FNYEAQ (reference sequence). Trimming pared 6 bases from V and 2 bases from J, leaving 10 bases between. This CDR3 region has 14 residues. The CDR3 coding sequence is TGTGCCAGCAGGGACACAGCAAACACCGGGGAGCTGTTTTTT. It encodes CASRDTANTGELFF.